Sequencing of this T cell receptor (beta chain) was carried out in a study of T cell repertoires in cytomegalovirus infection. Study context: Public TCR beta signatures provided an indication of both CMV infection and a matching HLA type.

Via MiXCR, TCRdb re-called the reads, giving one row per CDR3 protein. The top ten hold roughly 17% of the sample, which has approximately 140,000 distinct CDR3 sequences, roughly 6% seen once. Study conclusions and caveats: Clonotype analysis showed dominance of the ex vivo response by HLA-C-restricted CMV-specific TCR beta clonotypes. Summed public TCR beta family frequency identified CMV carriers bearing the relevant HLA.

This clonotype has a count of ten or more. Its target is not known. CDR3 size: 14 residues. Per germline, CDR1 SGHTA and CDR2 FQGNSA. The trim removed 5 bases at V and 7 bases at J, leaving 5 bases unmatched. The rearrangement uses TRBV7-2 and TRBJ2-1, with TRBD1 matching 10 bases. The sample was PBMCs. The TCR sequence derives from a human donor in good health (CMV status not recorded). Some clones in this sample may be carry-over from other donors' samples. This CDR3 is CASSARTGGNEQFF. The CDR3 region has the DNA TGTGCCAGCAGCGCCAGGACAGGGGGGAATGAGCAGTTCTTC.